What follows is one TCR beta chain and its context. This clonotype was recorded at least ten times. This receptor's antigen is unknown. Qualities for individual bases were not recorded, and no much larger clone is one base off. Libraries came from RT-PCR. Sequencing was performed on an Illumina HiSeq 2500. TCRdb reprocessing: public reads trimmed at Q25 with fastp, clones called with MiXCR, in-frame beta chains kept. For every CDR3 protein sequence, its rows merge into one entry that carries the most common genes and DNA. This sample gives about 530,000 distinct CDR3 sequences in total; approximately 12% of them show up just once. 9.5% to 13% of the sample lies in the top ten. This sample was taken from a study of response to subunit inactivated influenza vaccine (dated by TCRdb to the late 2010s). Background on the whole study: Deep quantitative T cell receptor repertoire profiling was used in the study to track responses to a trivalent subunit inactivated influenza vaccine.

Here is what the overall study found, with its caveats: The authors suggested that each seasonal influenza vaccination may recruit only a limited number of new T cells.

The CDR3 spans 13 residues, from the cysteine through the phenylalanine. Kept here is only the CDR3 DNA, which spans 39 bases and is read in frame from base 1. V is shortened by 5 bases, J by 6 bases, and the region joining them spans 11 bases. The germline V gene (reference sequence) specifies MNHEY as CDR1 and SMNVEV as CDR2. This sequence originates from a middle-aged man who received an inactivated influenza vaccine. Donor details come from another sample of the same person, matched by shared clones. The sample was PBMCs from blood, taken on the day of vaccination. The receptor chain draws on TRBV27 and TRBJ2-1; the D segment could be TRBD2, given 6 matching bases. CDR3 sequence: CASSERAFNEQFF. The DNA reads TGTGCCAGCAGTGAGCGGGCGTTCAATGAGCAGTTCTTC.